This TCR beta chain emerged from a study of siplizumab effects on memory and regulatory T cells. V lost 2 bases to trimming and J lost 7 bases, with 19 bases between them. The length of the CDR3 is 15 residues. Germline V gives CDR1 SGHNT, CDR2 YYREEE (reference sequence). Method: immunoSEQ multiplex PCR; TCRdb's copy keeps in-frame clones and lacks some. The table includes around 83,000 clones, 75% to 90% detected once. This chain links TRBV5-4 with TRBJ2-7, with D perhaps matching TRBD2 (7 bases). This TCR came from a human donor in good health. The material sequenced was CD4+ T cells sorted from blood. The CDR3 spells CASSLTGRGRREQYF. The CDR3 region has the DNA TGTGCCAGCAGCTTAACGGGGCGGGGGCGCCGGGAGCAGTACTTC.